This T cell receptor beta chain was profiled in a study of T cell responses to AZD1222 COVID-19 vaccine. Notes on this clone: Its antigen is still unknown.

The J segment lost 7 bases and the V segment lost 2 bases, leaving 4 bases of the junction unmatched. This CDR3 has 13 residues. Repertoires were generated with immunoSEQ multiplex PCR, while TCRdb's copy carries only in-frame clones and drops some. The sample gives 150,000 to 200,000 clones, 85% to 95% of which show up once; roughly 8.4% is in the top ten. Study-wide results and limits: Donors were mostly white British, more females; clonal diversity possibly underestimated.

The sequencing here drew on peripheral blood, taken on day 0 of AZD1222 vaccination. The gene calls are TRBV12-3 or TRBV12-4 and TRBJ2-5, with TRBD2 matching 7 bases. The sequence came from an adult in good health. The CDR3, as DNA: TGTGCCAGCAGTTTAATCTCTAGCGGGACCCAGTACTTC. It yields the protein CASSLISSGTQYF.